The source of this TCR beta chain is a study of blood T cell repertoires in COVID-19 (TCRdb year 2020). Some background on the complete study: The collaborator samples originated in the United States, Italy and Spain and spanned the acute and convalescent phases of COVID-19. The sample metadata nearly always contained a de-identified subject ID, COVID-19 status, age in years and sex. The material from the prospective study consisted of cDNA or gDNA derived from T cells, B-cell-depleted T cells, or PBMCs. Deeply sampled blood TCRbeta repertoires from subjects exposed to, actively infected with, or recovered from COVID-19 were included in the dataset. Samples were obtained from the ongoing ImmuneRACE study (first 160 participants) and from approximately 1,200 subjects provided by 6 global collaborators. A freely available public database, intended as a resource for researchers studying the immune response to SARS-CoV-2, is where the repertoires were released. Where available, HLA class I and class II types were taken from metadata supplied by the sample provider and were not determined by assay-based typing. Points the paper makes about the study in general: The quantity of clinical and demographic metadata differed by source and by participant and was supplied without curation.

Trimming at the junction amounts to 4 bases on V and 0 bases on J, and the germline ends lie 13 bases apart. Counted from cysteine to phenylalanine, this CDR3 has 16 amino acids. Of the read, only the CDR3 DNA is kept; its 48 bases are in frame from base 1. The germline V gene encodes CDR1 SNHLY and CDR2 FYNNEI. As to this clone: The specificity of this receptor is unknown. The record has no base qualities; no much larger clone is one base away.

The immunoSEQ Assay, a bias-controlled multiplex PCR, was used to amplify TCRbeta CDR3 regions from genomic DNA. The study's processing was this. The number of nucleated cells in each sample was estimated from the amplification of reference gene primers within the assay. Sequence reads were collapsed and filtered to measure the absolute abundance of every unique TCRbeta CDR3 rearrangement. For each sample, productive Simpson clonality was calculated by taking the square root of Simpson's diversity index across productive rearrangements. In TCRdb, the immuneACCESS table is reduced to in-frame sequences with V and J assigned. These tables do not hold every clone; where another copy was compared, an unresolved V gene accounts for under half, and the others remain unexplained. V and J calls and clone size are copied from that table; D and trimming were computed from the DNA. For this sample there are 100,000 or so clones; roughly 90% appear just once. The top ten hold less than 7.5% of the sample.

Whole blood was collected in K2EDTA tubes by collaborating institutions according to the institutions' own protocols. For TCRbeta analysis, collaborators shipped samples as frozen whole blood, isolated PBMCs, or DNA extracted from either of those sample types. The sequence was obtained from a woman in her sixties or seventies with acute or convalescent COVID-19. The sequenced sample consisted of peripheral blood. Rearrangement joined TRBV2 to TRBJ2-1; possibly the D gene is TRBD2, per 6 matching bases. The DNA sequence follows: TGTGCCAGCAGTGCCCCCTTAGCGGTCTCCTACAATGAGCAGTTCTTC. Its amino acids are CASSAPLAVSYNEQFF.